Below, 13 T cell receptor beta chains from the same sample are listed, as sequenced in a study of cytomegalovirus exposure and HLA in healthy donors. PCR involved 60 Vbeta and 13 Jbeta primers. TCRdb's copy holds only in-frame clones and misses some; the assay was immunoSEQ multiplex PCR. The data contain some 90,000 clones, about 81% of them seen just once; the ten biggest clones take up over 3%. The specimen sequenced was PBMCs. The receptors stem from a woman aged 40 to 55 in good health and CMV-seronegative.

The CDR3: CATSRDYPANTEAFF. In DNA, the CDR3 is TGTGCCACCAGCAGAGACTACCCCGCAAACACTGAAGCTTTCTTT. The chain joins TRBV15 to TRBJ1-1, with unresolved D. The CDR3 has 15 residues. V lost 0 bases and J 2 bases, leaving 10 bases between the germline ends. Looked up from germline, CDR1 is LNHNV and CDR2 is YYDKDF (reference sequence).

The chain carries TRBV19 and TRBJ1-2; 11 nucleotides align to TRBD1. The junction had 6 bases not matched to a gene; V was cut back by 4 bases and J by 8 bases. CDR1 and CDR2 (germline): LNHDA, SQIVND (reference sequence). The length of the CDR3 is 14 residues. In DNA, the CDR3 is TGTGCCAGTAGTACTGGACAGGGGGCAGGGGGCTACACCTTC. Protein product: CASSTGQGAGGYTF.

This chain connects TRBV7-8 to TRBJ1-5; possibly TRBD1 for D (5 bases). V lost 1 base and J 10 bases, leaving 14 bases between the germline ends. The CDR3 runs to 14 residues. Per the germline V gene, CDR1 is SGHVS and CDR2 is FQNEAQ. CDR3 residues: CASSLVAGSRPQHF. The DNA of the CDR3 is TGTGCCAGCAGCTTAGTCGCAGGGTCTAGACCCCAGCATTTT.

The gene calls are TRBV13 and TRBJ2-1; 9 nucleotides agree with TRBD2. The CDR3 runs to 17 residues. The germline V gene encodes CDR1 PRHDT and CDR2 FYEKMQ (reference sequence). Trimming cost V 2 bases and J 4 bases; bases outside gene matches: 9. For the CDR3, the DNA is TGTGCCAGCAGCTTAATGGGTGGACTAGCGCAATACAATGAGCAGTTCTTC. Translation gives CASSLMGGLAQYNEQFF.

J is TRBJ1-2 and V is TRBV5-1; 7 nucleotides agree with TRBD1. CDR1 and CDR2 (germline): SGHRS, YFSETQ. CDR3 length equals 14 residues. With 7 bases clipped from V and 7 bases from J, the junction kept 13 bases outside the gene matches. The CDR3 loop is CASSQMGTASGYTF. CDR3 DNA: TGCGCCAGCTCCCAAATGGGGACAGCTTCTGGCTACACCTTC.

The chain couples TRBV10-2 to TRBJ1-4; no clear D gene. CDR1 is WSHSY and CDR2 is SAAADI in the germline V gene. Deletions cut 3 bases from V and 0 bases from J, with 11 bases between. This CDR3 comprises 16 residues. As DNA, the CDR3 is TGCGCCAGCAGTGACCTGATAGCACCAACTAATGAAAAACTGTTTTTT. Its protein is CASSDLIAPTNEKLFF.

The chain links TRBV19 to TRBJ1-2, with a tentative D call TRBD1 (6 bases). CDR3 length: 15 amino acids. Germline loops: CDR1 LNHDA, CDR2 SQIVND (reference sequence). Trimming pared 2 bases from V and 8 bases from J, leaving 18 bases between. The CDR3 sequence: CASSIYRDGLGGYTF. The CDR3 nucleotides are TGTGCCAGTAGTATATACAGGGATGGCCTCGGGGGCTACACCTTC.

This clone was detected only a few times. In nucleotides, the CDR3 is TGTGCCAGCAGCTCCTCTAGCGACCCTCGGTGGAATGAGCAGTTCTTC. Amino acids: CASSSSSDPRWNEQFF. V usage is TRBV5-5 and J usage is TRBJ2-1; D may be TRBD2 (6 bases). V shed 3 bases and J shed 7 bases, with 20 bases lying between them. The CDR3 consists of 16 residues. Germline V gene sequence: CDR1 SGHKS, CDR2 YYEKEE (reference sequence).

This clone was recorded a few times. V usage is TRBV6-1 and J usage is TRBJ1-2; TRBD1 aligns across 7 bases. The V and J ends lost 2 bases and 4 bases, in that order; junction bases with no gene match: 4. CDR1 and CDR2 (germline): MNHNS, SASEGT. The CDR3 runs to 14 residues. The CDR3 reads CASSESGTVYGYTF. For the CDR3, the DNA is TGTGCCAGCAGTGAATCAGGGACAGTCTATGGCTACACCTTC.

This chain links TRBV27 with TRBJ1-1; D ambiguous. Germline CDR1 is MNHEY and CDR2 is SMNVEV (reference sequence). V lost 2 bases and J lost 1, with 8 bases in between. CDR3 length: 14 residues. The DNA for the CDR3 is TGTGCCAGCAGTTTAAGCAAACCGAACACTGAAGCTTTCTTT. Translating it yields CASSLSKPNTEAFF.

This sequence joins TRBV12-1 and TRBJ2-7; the table gives TRBD1 as D, unverified against the DNA. TRBV12-1 is reported as a pseudogene. The CDR3 consists of 16 residues. In DNA, the CDR3 is TGTGCCAGCAGCTTTGATTACAGGGAAAAGGTCCACGAGCAGTACTTC. Protein: CASSFDYREKVHEQYF.

This chain uses TRBV6-5 with TRBJ1-1, with TRBD1 matching 7 bases. There are 16 residues in the CDR3. Germline-derived CDR1 and CDR2 are MNHEY and SVGAGI. V lost 0 bases and J lost 4; bases outside the gene matches: 8. The CDR3 DNA reads as TGTGCCAGCAGTTACTCGATAGCCCAGGGGGTCACTGAAGCTTTCTTT. Translated, it gives CASSYSIAQGVTEAFF.

V usage is TRBV6-5 and J usage is TRBJ2-1; 7 bases match TRBD2. CDR1 and CDR2 (germline): MNHEY, SVGAGI. Unmatched junction bases numbered 11, after V lost 5 bases and J lost 13 bases. The CDR3 is 13 residues long. CDR3: CASSAHGRESQFF. In DNA, the CDR3 is TGTGCCAGCAGTGCCCACGGGCGGGAGTCCCAGTTCTTC.